The 28 T cell receptor beta chains below all came from one sample that was sequenced in a study of identifying expanded T cells in peripheral blood. Here immunoSEQ multiplex PCR was the method, and the copy in TCRdb shows in-frame clones only, minus some. The sample yields approximately 100,000 clones, roughly 90% seen once. The sample comprised blood. The receptors originated from a person aged 18 to 75 in good health.

The chain is built from TRBV5-4 and TRBJ1-6, with 7 bases fitting TRBD1. Germline V gene sequence: CDR1 SGHNT, CDR2 YYREEE (reference sequence). This CDR3 spans 15 amino acids. The V segment lost 4 bases and the J segment 6 bases; nucleotides outside the gene matches: 7. The CDR3 is CASSKTGEGNSPLHF. In nucleotides, the CDR3 is TGTGCCAGCAGCAAAACAGGGGAGGGTAATTCACCCCTCCACTTT.

The genes are TRBV7-6 and TRBJ1-5, with a weak D call TRBD1 (6 bases). Trimming removed 4 bases from V and 0 bases from J, with 10 bases in between. This CDR3 comprises 15 residues. Germline loops: CDR1 SGHVS, CDR2 FNYEAQ. In nucleotides, the CDR3 is TGTGCCAGCAGCTCGCAGGGGTATAGCAATCAGCCCCAGCATTTT. It specifies CASSSQGYSNQPQHF.

The chain recombines TRBV7-9 with TRBJ1-2; 7 nucleotides align to TRBD1. CDR3 length equals 16 residues. Germline V CDR1 and CDR2: SEHNR, FQNEAQ (reference sequence). Trimming removed 6 bases from V and 1 base from J; junction bases left unmatched: 11. In nucleotides, the CDR3 is TGTGCCAGCAGTAGAGACGGGACAGCGGTTAACTATGGCTACACCTTC. Its protein is CASSRDGTAVNYGYTF.

The rearrangement joins TRBV6-1 to TRBJ2-3; D is unresolved. CDR1 MNHNS and CDR2 SASEGT come from the germline V gene. V was cut by 7 bases and J by 5 bases, with 19 bases left in between. The CDR3 is made up of 15 amino acids. DNA of the CDR3: TGTGCCAGCACGCCCGCCGGCCGCGCCGGAGATACGCAGTATTTT. Translated, it gives CASTPAGRAGDTQYF.

This clone turned up a few times. The chain carries TRBV5-5 and TRBJ1-2; a possible D gene is TRBD1 (5 bases). The germline gives CDR1 SGHKS, CDR2 YYEKEE (reference sequence). Trimming cost V 7 bases and J 7 bases, with 29 bases left between them. The CDR3 spans 17 residues. As DNA, the CDR3 is TGTGCCAGCGGCGACACTTGGGGGAAGGATTTTTTGGGTGGCTACACCTTC. Encoded protein: CASGDTWGKDFLGGYTF.

This chain uses TRBV7-8 with TRBJ1-2, with 7 bases fitting TRBD1. Losses at the gene ends were 1 base for V and 6 bases for J; bases not matched to a gene: 5. CDR1 SGHVS and CDR2 FQNEAQ come from the germline V gene. This CDR3 contains 14 residues. The CDR3, as DNA: TGTGCCAGCAGCTTAGGAGGGGGCCCAGATGGCTACACCTTC. Translation gives CASSLGGGPDGYTF.

V is TRBV4-3 and J is TRBJ2-3; either TRBD1 or TRBD2 may fit D (5 bases each). The germline V gene has CDR1 LGHNA and CDR2 YSLEER. Trimming left V 3 bases short and J 6 bases short, with 16 bases between. The CDR3 extends over 15 amino acids. CDR3 residues: CASSHGLGVLDTQYF. For the CDR3, the DNA is TGCGCCAGCAGCCACGGCCTGGGGGTCCTCGATACGCAGTATTTT.

This rearrangement joins TRBV7-2 to TRBJ2-1; D is possibly TRBD1 (5 bases). This CDR3 region has 13 residues. CDR1 and CDR2 from the germline V gene are SGHTA and FQGNSA. Trimming cost V 6 bases and J 12 bases, with 18 bases left between them. The CDR3 reads CASSTVQVVGQFF. CDR3 coding DNA: TGTGCCAGCAGTACAGTACAGGTGGTGGGGCAGTTCTTC.

In this sample, this clone turned up once. The V gene is TRBV7-6, the J gene TRBJ1-6; unclear D gene. The CDR3 covers 17 residues. The germline gives CDR1 SGHVS, CDR2 FNYEAQ. V shed 1 base and J shed 0 bases, with 10 bases lying between them. CDR3 DNA sequence: TGTGCCAGCAGCTTAGAGCGCACTGGCTCCTATAATTCACCCCTCCACTTT. Translated: CASSLERTGSYNSPLHF.

The genes are TRBV4-1 and TRBJ2-2, with D unresolved. V shed 1 base and J shed 4 bases, with 4 bases lying between them. CDR3 length equals 13 residues. Germline V gene lookup returns CDR1 MGHRA and CDR2 YSYEKL. The CDR3 here is CASSQGVTGELFF. For the CDR3, the DNA is TGCGCCAGCAGCCAAGGTGTCACCGGGGAGCTGTTTTTT.

The chain has TRBV11-2 and TRBJ2-3, with 11 bases aligning to TRBD2. The ends lost 6 bases at V and 3 bases at J; junction bases unmatched: 11. Looked up from germline, CDR1 is SGHAT and CDR2 is FQNNGV. This CDR3 has 17 residues. DNA for the CDR3: TGTGCCAGCAGTCGTGAGGTAGCGGGGGGGCCGACAGATACGCAGTATTTT. It encodes CASSREVAGGPTDTQYF.

The chain is built from TRBV15 and TRBJ2-4; no clear D gene. Germline assignment: CDR1 LNHNV and CDR2 YYDKDF (reference sequence). V lost 3 bases, J lost 0 bases, and 21 bases lay in between. The CDR3 has 19 residues. CDR3 amino acids: CATSRGLDGRHIAKNIQYF. Written as DNA, the CDR3 is TGTGCCACCAGCAGGGGATTGGACGGCCGGCATATAGCCAAAAACATTCAGTACTTC.

The chain joins TRBV7-9 to TRBJ1-2; 7 bases match TRBD1. With V trimmed by 5 bases and J by 5 bases, 5 bases remained unmatched. Germline CDR1 is SEHNR and CDR2 is FQNEAQ (reference sequence). The CDR3 totals 13 residues. CDR3 amino acids: CASSQGQRYGYTF. As DNA, the CDR3 is TGTGCCAGCAGCCAGGGACAGAGATATGGCTACACCTTC.

The gene calls are TRBV5-4 and TRBJ2-5; 7 positions match TRBD2. The germline CDR1 and CDR2 sequences are SGHNT and YYREEE (reference sequence). Trimming cost V 2 bases and J 1 base; bases outside gene matches: 2. The CDR3 is made up of 14 amino acids. CDR3 nucleotide sequence: TGTGCCAGCAGCTTTGGGACTACCCAAGAGACCCAGTACTTC. Encoded protein: CASSFGTTQETQYF.

The genes are TRBV9 and TRBJ2-3; the match to TRBD1 covers 9 bases. This CDR3 has 15 residues. Germline values: CDR1 SGDLS, CDR2 YYNGEE. The junction had 9 bases not matched to a gene; V was cut back by 4 bases and J by 6 bases. CDR3 sequence: CASSPRTGELDTQYF. For the CDR3, the DNA is TGTGCCAGCAGCCCCCGGACAGGGGAGTTGGATACGCAGTATTTT.

Here the CDR3 reads CASSDPRTGGVTQYF. DNA for the CDR3: TGTGCCAGCAGTGATCCCCGGACAGGGGGGGTCACCCAGTACTTC. The rearrangement joins TRBV6-1 to TRBJ2-5; 10 positions match TRBD1. Trimming cost V 3 bases and J 8 bases; bases outside gene matches: 9. The CDR3 is 15 residues long. Germline V gene sequence: CDR1 MNHNS, CDR2 SASEGT.

The V call is TRBV6-6, the J call TRBJ1-6; 7 bases agree with TRBD1. Germline V gene data show CDR1 as MNHNY and CDR2 as SVGAGI (reference sequence). This CDR3 has 15 amino acids. Trimming at V came to 2 bases and at J to 7 bases, leaving 5 bases not matched to a gene. Written as DNA, the CDR3 is TGTGCCAGCAGTTACGAGGGGACAGCGAATTCACCCCTCCACTTT. This gives the protein CASSYEGTANSPLHF.

The chain employs TRBV6-5 and TRBJ2-7; 9 bases align to TRBD1. The CDR3 totals 13 residues. Germline CDR1 is MNHEY and CDR2 is SVGAGI. Trimming removed 11 bases from V and 6 bases from J; junction bases left unmatched: 11. The CDR3 region is CACRGQGTGEQYF. DNA of the CDR3: TGTGCCTGCCGAGGACAGGGGACAGGCGAGCAGTACTTC.

This sequence joins TRBV6-5 and TRBJ1-6; D is unresolved. Germline V gene sequence: CDR1 MNHEY, CDR2 SVGAGI. The V end lost 6 bases, the J end lost 7 bases, and 16 bases lay between the germline ends. The CDR3 has 15 amino acids. This chain's CDR3 is CASRGTRGGNSPLHF. CDR3 bases: TGTGCCAGCAGGGGCACCCGGGGAGGGAATTCACCCCTCCACTTT.

The J gene is TRBJ1-2, the V gene TRBV4-2; D ambiguous. This CDR3 region has 15 residues. The V end was cut by 1 base, the J end by 2 bases, with 11 bases between. Germline V gene data show CDR1 as LGHNA and CDR2 as YNFKEQ. CDR3 sequence: CASSQGSGANYGYTF. The CDR3 nucleotides are TGTGCCAGCAGCCAAGGCTCGGGAGCCAACTATGGCTACACCTTC.

J is TRBJ2-3 and V is TRBV5-6; D is ambiguous. V gave up 1 base and J gave up 4 bases, with 4 bases separating them. This CDR3 has 12 amino acids. CDR1 SGHDT and CDR2 YYEEEE come from the germline V gene. CDR3 amino acids: CASSLMSDTQYF. As DNA, the CDR3 is TGTGCCAGCAGCTTGATGTCAGATACGCAGTATTTT.

The chain is built from TRBV21-1 and TRBJ2-7. TRBV21-1 corresponds to a pseudogene. CDR3 length: 11 amino acids. CDR3 sequence: CASSKSGEQYF. DNA of the CDR3: TGTGCCAGCAGCAAAAGTGGGGAGCAGTACTTC.

J is TRBJ2-5 and V is TRBV19; D unclear. The CDR3 covers 15 residues. Per germline, CDR1 LNHDA and CDR2 SQIVND (reference sequence). Trimming cost V 1 base and J 4 bases, with 13 bases left between them. The CDR3 region has the DNA TGTGCCAGTAGTATAGTCTTTCGGCAAGGAGAGACCCAGTACTTC. It is translated as CASSIVFRQGETQYF.

The rearrangement joins TRBV19 to TRBJ2-7; D is possibly TRBD1 or TRBD2 (5 bases each). The germline V gene has CDR1 LNHDA and CDR2 SQIVND (reference sequence). V was pared by 6 bases and J by 2 bases, with 17 bases between. The CDR3 has 15 residues. The CDR3 loop is CASRASGTATYEQYF. In DNA form, the CDR3 reads TGTGCCAGTAGGGCATCCGGGACGGCTACCTACGAGCAGTACTTC.

This rearrangement joins TRBV7-2 to TRBJ2-3; possibly TRBD2 for D (5 bases). Germline CDR1 reads SGHTA; CDR2 reads FQGNSA. This CDR3 is 16 amino acids long. The V end was cut by 2 bases, the J end by 6 bases, with 18 bases between. The CDR3 sequence: CASSLLLQPGGDTQYF. DNA of the CDR3: TGTGCCAGCAGCTTACTTCTTCAGCCCGGCGGGGATACGCAGTATTTT. The variable domain in full, completed from reference TRBV7-2 and TRBJ2-3, reads GAGVSQSPSNKVTEKGKDVELRCDPISGHTALYWYRQSLGQGLEFLIYFQGNSAPDKSGLPSDRFSAERTGGSVSTLTIQRTQQEDSAVYLCASSLLLQPGGDTQYFGPGTRLTVL.

V usage is TRBV7-9 and J usage is TRBJ2-7; TRBD1 is a possible D gene (6 bases). Germline V gene sequence: CDR1 SEHNR, CDR2 FQNEAQ (reference sequence). The CDR3 has 13 residues. V lost 7 bases to trimming and J lost 1 base, with 11 bases between them. The CDR3 DNA reads as TGTGCCAGCAACCGGGACAATTCCTACGAGCAGTACTTC. Translated, it gives CASNRDNSYEQYF.

The chain employs TRBV9 and TRBJ1-3; TRBD1 agrees at 8 bases. Trimming cost V 0 bases and J 2 bases; bases outside gene matches: 7. Germline V gene data show CDR1 as SGDLS and CDR2 as YYNGEE. The CDR3 extends over 17 amino acids. CDR3: CASSVERQGRAGNTIYF. CDR3 DNA sequence: TGTGCCAGCAGCGTAGAGCGACAGGGGAGGGCTGGAAACACCATATATTTT.

In this sample, this clone turned up once. The V and J genes are TRBV11-3 and TRBJ2-7; D possibly matches TRBD1 or TRBD2 (5 bases each). Germline V gene data show CDR1 as SGHNT and CDR2 as YENEEA. The length of the CDR3 is 13 residues. V was shortened by 1 base and J by 8 bases, with 12 bases between the two germline ends. CDR3 sequence (DNA): TGTGCCAGCAGCTTAGGACTGGGGGAAAAGCAGTACTTC. This translates into CASSLGLGEKQYF.